The TCR beta chain under discussion was sequenced for a study of control samples from healthy donors and cancer patients. The CDR3 extends over 13 amino acids. J lost 1 base, V lost 3 bases, and 0 bases had no gene match. Germline CDR1 reads SGHDT; CDR2 reads YYEEEE. Assay: immunoSEQ multiplex PCR; the TCRdb copy retains only in-frame clones and omits some. The sample lists some 130,000 clones, roughly 90% occurring once. The chain has TRBV5-6 and TRBJ1-2; 7 bases map to TRBD1. Sequenced input: blood. The receptor's source is a woman in her forties or fifties in good health. The CDR3 region is CASSSGGNYGYTF. CDR3 nucleotide sequence: TGTGCCAGCAGCTCAGGGGGTAACTATGGCTACACCTTC. The whole variable domain, filled in from reference TRBV5-6 and TRBJ1-2, reads DAGVTQSPTHLIKTRGQQVTLRCSPKSGHDTVSWYQQALGQGPQFIFQYYEEEERQRGNFPDRFSGHQFPNYSSELNVNALLLGDSALYLCASSSGGNYGYTFGSGTRLTVV.